This passage covers 22 T cell receptor beta chains from one sample sequenced in a study of T cell responses to AZD1222 COVID-19 vaccine (dated by TCRdb to 2020 to 2022). The time point label corresponds to: baseline before first vaccination. The library was obtained by the immunoSEQ multiplex PCR assay. The table was pulled from immuneACCESS by TCRdb, which kept in-frame rearrangements only. Such tables lose some clones; where checked, under half of the loss comes from unresolved V genes, and the rest has no known cause. The sample contains just over 65,000 clones, roughly 87% of them found a single time. The ten largest account for 17% of the sample. The specimen comprised peripheral blood, sampled on day 0 of AZD1222 vaccination. The receptors originated from an adult in good health.

The chain combines TRBV10-3 with TRBJ2-3; D is undetermined. The CDR3 has 14 residues. V lost 5 bases and J 1 base, leaving 10 bases between the germline ends. Germline-derived CDR1 and CDR2 are ENHRY and SYGVKD. CDR3 bases: TGTGCCATCAGTAAAGAACAGCGCACAGATACGCAGTATTTT. Translated: CAISKEQRTDTQYF.

The chain has TRBV7-3 and TRBJ2-3; 9 nucleotides line up with TRBD2. This CDR3 spans 15 amino acids. Germline V CDR1 and CDR2: SGHTA, FQGTGA. The V gene end was trimmed by 0 bases and the J gene end by 3 bases; junction bases not matched to a gene: 1. The CDR3 region has the DNA TGTGCCAGCAGCTTAACTAGCGGGGGAACAGATACGCAGTATTTT. Translation: CASSLTSGGTDTQYF.

The chain is built from TRBV5-8 and TRBJ1-3; no definite D call. CDR1 is SGHTS and CDR2 is YDEGEE in the germline V gene. V was clipped by 2 bases and J by 0 bases, with 6 bases between them. The CDR3 totals 14 residues. CDR3 sequence reads: CASSLPGSGNTIYF. CDR3 nucleotide sequence: TGTGCCAGCAGCTTACCTGGCTCTGGAAACACCATATATTTT.

V gene TRBV7-2 combines with J gene TRBJ1-2; a possible D gene is TRBD1 (5 bases). The CDR3 runs 11 residues. With 5 bases removed from V and 8 bases from J, the gap between germline ends came to 9 bases. Germline V gene lookup returns CDR1 SGHTA and CDR2 FQGNSA. CDR3: CASSVTVGYTF. The CDR3 DNA reads TGTGCCAGCAGCGTGACAGTGGGCTACACCTTC.

The chain is built from TRBV2 and TRBJ1-3; no reliable D call. The CDR3 spans 18 residues. The germline CDR1 and CDR2 sequences are SNHLY and FYNNEI. V dropped 2 bases and J dropped 0 bases, with 17 bases sitting between them. Written as DNA, the CDR3 is TGTGCCAGCAGTGAAAATGACGCAGCCCAATTCTCTGGAAACACCATATATTTT. Amino acid sequence: CASSENDAAQFSGNTIYF.

This clone showed up just once. The V gene is TRBV28, the J gene TRBJ2-1, with D perhaps TRBD2 (6 bases). Per the germline V gene, CDR1 is MDHEN and CDR2 is SYDVKM. V was trimmed by 3 bases and J by 7 bases, leaving 16 bases between them. The CDR3 has 15 residues. The CDR3, as DNA: TGTGCCAGCAGTTTTTCCCGACTAGGCTTTAATGAGCAGTTCTTC. It encodes CASSFSRLGFNEQFF.

The chain is built from TRBV2 and TRBJ1-2; D ambiguous. The germline V gene encodes CDR1 SNHLY and CDR2 FYNNEI. The V gene lost 2 bases and the J gene lost 7 bases, with 14 bases spanning the gap. The CDR3 totals 14 residues. The CDR3 spells CASSESMGPLGYTF. As DNA, the CDR3 is TGTGCCAGCAGTGAAAGCATGGGCCCCCTTGGCTACACCTTC.

The table lists this clone with a few counts. This chain links TRBV7-3 with TRBJ2-1; the match to TRBD2 covers 8 bases. Germline V gene data show CDR1 as SGHTA and CDR2 as FQGTGA. The CDR3 consists of 14 residues. Unmatched junction bases numbered 2, after V lost 3 bases and J lost 4 bases. CDR3 DNA sequence: TGTGCCAGCAGCTTCGGCGGGGGGTACAATGAGCAGTTCTTC. Translation gives CASSFGGGYNEQFF.

The gene calls are TRBV7-2 and TRBJ1-1, with D possibly matching TRBD1 (5 bases). Deletions cut 5 bases from V and 1 base from J, with 11 bases between. This CDR3 is 14 amino acids long. Germline V gene data show CDR1 as SGHTA and CDR2 as FQGNSA. CDR3 amino acids: CASSPGPGNTEAFF. CDR3 in DNA: TGTGCCAGCAGCCCGGGACCCGGGAACACTGAAGCTTTCTTT.

The V call is TRBV18, the J call TRBJ2-3; D uncertain. V was shortened by 3 bases and J by 4 bases, with 8 bases between the two germline ends. The CDR3 has 13 amino acids. CDR1 is KGHSH and CDR2 is LQKENI in the germline V gene. CDR3 amino acids: CASSPLLADTQYF. The DNA of the CDR3 is TGTGCCAGCTCACCCCTTCTAGCAGATACGCAGTATTTT.

The chain carries TRBV7-9 and TRBJ1-4; TRBD1 is a possible D gene (5 bases). Germline loops: CDR1 SEHNR, CDR2 FQNEAQ (reference sequence). V lost 1 base to trimming and J lost 0 bases, with 9 bases between them. The CDR3 consists of 16 residues. The CDR3, as DNA: TGTGCCAGCAGCTTAGTGGGGGGAGCAACTAATGAAAAACTGTTTTTT. It yields the protein CASSLVGGATNEKLFF.

V usage is TRBV3-1 (or the pseudogene TRBV3-2) and J usage is TRBJ1-5; D is uncertain. CDR3 length equals 14 residues. The germline V and J ends were trimmed by 1 base and 5 bases, with 9 bases remaining between them. The germline gives CDR1 LGHDT, CDR2 YNNKEL (reference sequence). CDR3 coding DNA: TGTGCCAGCAGCCAAGGACCCAGAGATCAGCCCCAGCATTTT. Protein product: CASSQGPRDQPQHF.

The V and J genes are TRBV28 and TRBJ2-1, with D tentatively TRBD1 or TRBD2 (5 bases each). The length of the CDR3 is 15 residues. Germline V gives CDR1 MDHEN, CDR2 SYDVKM. Trimming removed 7 bases at V and 0 bases at J, with 13 bases between. CDR3 nucleotide sequence: TGTGCCAGCAACCCGCTTGGGGGCTCCTACAATGAGCAGTTCTTC. Its protein is CASNPLGGSYNEQFF.

This chain joins TRBV4-2 and TRBJ1-2; D gene unclear. The V end was cut by 0 bases, the J end by 8 bases, with 7 bases between. Germline values: CDR1 LGHNA, CDR2 YNFKEQ. This CDR3 spans 12 amino acids. The CDR3 DNA sequence: TGTGCCAGCAGCCAAGATGTGGGGGGCTACACCTTC. Its protein product is CASSQDVGGYTF.

The CDR3 sequence is CASSQDGRGGSTDTQYF. CDR3 DNA: TGTGCCAGCAGCCAAGATGGCAGGGGAGGGAGCACAGATACGCAGTATTTT. The chain links TRBV4-2 to TRBJ2-3, with a weak D call TRBD2 (7 bases). Trimming stripped 0 bases from V and 0 bases from J, with 13 bases between. The CDR3 has 17 amino acids. The germline V gene has CDR1 LGHNA and CDR2 YNFKEQ.

The V call is TRBV6-6, the J call TRBJ1-2; tentative D call: TRBD1 (5 bases). Germline V lookup: CDR1 MNHNY, CDR2 SVGAGI (reference sequence). This CDR3 region has 14 residues. Trimming took off 0 bases at V and 8 bases at J, with 13 bases between the two ends. CDR3 nucleotides: TGTGCCAGCAGTTACTCTCAGAAACAGGACGGCTACACCTTC. Residues: CASSYSQKQDGYTF.

The chain carries TRBV9 and TRBJ2-2; possible D gene TRBD1, 6 bases. In germline, CDR1 is SGDLS, CDR2 YYNGEE. V was pared by 0 bases and J by 4 bases, with 10 bases between. This CDR3 has 15 amino acids. The CDR3 coding sequence is TGTGCCAGCAGCGTAGCGGGACAAGCCACCGGGGAGCTGTTTTTT. It encodes CASSVAGQATGELFF. Variable domain in full (rest from reference TRBV9 and TRBJ2-2): DSGVTQTPKHLITATGQRVTLRCSPRSGDLSVYWYQQSLDQGLQFLIQYYNGEERAKGNILERFSAQQFPDLHSELNLSSLELGDSALYFCASSVAGQATGELFFGEGSRLTVL.

The chain has TRBV11-3 and TRBJ1-6, with 10 bases aligning to TRBD1. Germline V gene data show CDR1 as SGHNT and CDR2 as YENEEA. With 0 bases clipped from V and 7 bases from J, the junction kept 6 bases outside the gene matches. The length of the CDR3 is 17 residues. This CDR3 reads CASSLDAGGQGNSPLHF. In DNA form, the CDR3 reads TGTGCCAGCAGCTTAGATGCCGGGGGACAGGGGAATTCACCCCTCCACTTT.

This clone was recorded a few times. This chain links TRBV21-1 with TRBJ2-7; the table's D call, TRBD2, was not checked against the DNA. TRBV21-1 is labeled a pseudogene. This CDR3 has 16 residues. The DNA of the CDR3 is TGTCCCCCCCCTGGGCTACTAGCGGATCCCTCCTACGAGCAGTACTTC. This translates into CPPPGLLADPSYEQYF.

The chain carries TRBV7-2 and TRBJ2-2, with TRBD2 matching over 10 bases. CDR1 and CDR2 from the germline V gene are SGHTA and FQGNSA. J gave up 7 bases and V 1 base, and 3 bases lay outside the gene matches. The CDR3 is 15 residues long. The CDR3 region has the DNA TGTGCCAGCAGCTTAGAAATAGCGGGGGGCGGGGAGCTGTTTTTT. This gives the protein CASSLEIAGGGELFF. The full variable domain, its missing parts supplied by reference TRBV7-2 and TRBJ2-2, is GAGVSQSPSNKVTEKGKDVELRCDPISGHTALYWYRQSLGQGLEFLIYFQGNSAPDKSGLPSDRFSAERTGGSVSTLTIQRTQQEDSAVYLCASSLEIAGGGELFFGEGSRLTVL.

This clone was seen only once. The V gene is TRBV4-1, the J gene TRBJ1-5; D is undetermined. This CDR3 region has 15 residues. Looked up from germline, CDR1 is MGHRA and CDR2 is YSYEKL. V was trimmed by 0 bases and J by 6 bases, leaving 12 bases between them. CDR3 bases: TGCGCCAGCAGCCAAGAGGCGCATCTCAGTCAGCCCCAGCATTTT. Its translation: CASSQEAHLSQPQHF.

The rearrangement joins TRBV5-1 to TRBJ2-7; 9 bases agree with TRBD1. Germline CDR1 reads SGHRS; CDR2 reads YFSETQ. The CDR3 consists of 16 residues. V lost 1 base, J lost 3 bases, and 8 bases stayed unmatched. The CDR3 nucleotides are TGCGCCAGCAGCTTGAGTTTGGGACAGGGTAACTACGAGCAGTACTTC. Amino acids: CASSLSLGQGNYEQYF. Full variable domain (outside the CDR3, taken from reference TRBV5-1 and TRBJ2-7): KAGVTQTPRYLIKTRGQQVTLSCSPISGHRSVSWYQQTPGQGLQFLFEYFSETQRNKGNFPGRFSGRQFSNSRSEMNVSTLELGDSALYLCASSLSLGQGNYEQYFGPGTRLTVT.